The entry below describes one T cell receptor beta chain. Trimming stripped 8 bases from V and 2 bases from J, with 19 bases between. CDR1 and CDR2 from the germline V gene are SNHLY and FYNNEI. The CDR3 totals 15 residues. Original processing notes: Estimates of nucleated cell counts were drawn from the amplification of reference gene primers. Using immunoSEQ multiplex PCR, the repertoire was profiled, and TCRdb retains in-frame clones only, with some absent. Clone size and V and J calls were adopted from that table, with D and trimming inferred from the DNA. Of 150,000 to 200,000 clones in the sample, 80% to 90% were seen once. The data were taken from a study of blood T cell repertoires in COVID-19. Looking at the study overall: Samples of COVID-19 (acute and convalescent) were obtained from the United States, Italy and Spain. Sample material is recorded as cDNA or gDNA derived from T cells, B-cell-depleted T cells, or PBMCs.

The receptor comes from a man between 60 and 75 years old with acute or convalescent COVID-19. Sequencing was carried out using peripheral blood. The V call is TRBV2, the J call TRBJ2-7, with D possibly being TRBD1 (6 bases). CDR3 protein: CASRVEQGLPYEQYF. In nucleotides, the CDR3 is TGTGCCAGCCGGGTAGAACAGGGCCTCCCCTACGAGCAGTACTTC.